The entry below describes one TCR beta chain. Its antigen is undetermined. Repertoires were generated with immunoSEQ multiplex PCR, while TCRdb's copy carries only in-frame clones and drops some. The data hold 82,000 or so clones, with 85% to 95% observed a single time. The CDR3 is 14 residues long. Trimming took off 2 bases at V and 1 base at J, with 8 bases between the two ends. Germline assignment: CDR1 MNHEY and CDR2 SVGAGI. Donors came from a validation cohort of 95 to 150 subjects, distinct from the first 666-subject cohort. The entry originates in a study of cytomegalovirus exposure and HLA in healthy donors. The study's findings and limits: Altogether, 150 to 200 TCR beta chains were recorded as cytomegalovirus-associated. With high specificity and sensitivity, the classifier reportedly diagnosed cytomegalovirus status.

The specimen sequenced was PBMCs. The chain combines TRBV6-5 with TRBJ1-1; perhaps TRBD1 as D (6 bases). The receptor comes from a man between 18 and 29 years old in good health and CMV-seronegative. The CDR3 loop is CASSYVGANTEAFF. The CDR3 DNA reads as TGTGCCAGCAGTTACGTGGGGGCGAACACTGAAGCTTTCTTT.